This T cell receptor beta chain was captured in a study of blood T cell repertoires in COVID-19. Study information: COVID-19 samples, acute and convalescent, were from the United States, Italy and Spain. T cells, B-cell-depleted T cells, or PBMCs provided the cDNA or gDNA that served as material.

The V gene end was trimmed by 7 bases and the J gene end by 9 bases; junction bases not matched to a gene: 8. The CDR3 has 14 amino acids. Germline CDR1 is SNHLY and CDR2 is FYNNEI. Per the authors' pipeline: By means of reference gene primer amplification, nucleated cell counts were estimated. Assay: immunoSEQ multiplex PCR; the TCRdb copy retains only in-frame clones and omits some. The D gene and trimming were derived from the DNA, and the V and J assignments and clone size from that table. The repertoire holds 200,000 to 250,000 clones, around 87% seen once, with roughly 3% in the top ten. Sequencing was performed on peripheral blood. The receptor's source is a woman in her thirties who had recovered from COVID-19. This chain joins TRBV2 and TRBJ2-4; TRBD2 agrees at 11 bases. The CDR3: CASTPGLAAPIQYF. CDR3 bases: TGTGCCAGCACCCCGGGACTAGCGGCTCCCATTCAGTACTTC. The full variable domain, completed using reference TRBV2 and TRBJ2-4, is EPEVTQTPSHQVTQMGQEVILRCVPISNHLYFYWYRQILGQKVEFLVSFYNNEISEKSEIFDDQFSVERPDGSNFTLKIRSTKLEDSAMYFCASTPGLAAPIQYFGAGTRLSVL.